This is a list of T cell receptor beta chains from one sample in a study of a mutant IDH1 vaccine in newly diagnosed glioma. This table comes from immunoSEQ multiplex PCR, and its TCRdb copy is limited to in-frame clones, with some not included. The repertoire holds about 88,000 clones, almost 85% seen once, with around 5% in the top ten. This specimen consisted of PBMCs, obtained from a glioma patient treated with radiotherapy, temozolomide or both. The receptor source for this set is a man aged 40-49 years with glioma. Some clones in this sample may be carry-over from other donors' samples. Both conserved end residues are part of each CDR3. The order of the fields is J gene, clone size, V gene, D gene, CDR3 protein, CDR3 DNA. D genes are given only for firm matches. Size is stated for part of the rows, as once, few or many counts, or as a class when the clone is expanded.

TRBJ2-3 | - | TRBV19 | TRBD2 | CASSSGLAAYTQYF | TGTGCCAGTAGTTCGGGACTAGCGGCATATACGCAGTATTTT
TRBJ2-7 | - | TRBV29-1 | - | CSVGDGSYEQYF | TGCAGCGTTGGGGACGGATCCTACGAGCAGTACTTC
TRBJ1-6 | - | TRBV5-1 | - | CASSLRMSGSGESPLHF | TGCGCCAGCAGCCTAAGGATGTCGGGCAGTGGGGAATCACCCCTCCACTTT
TRBJ1-4 | - | TRBV19 | - | CASSIQATNEKLFF | TGTGCCAGTAGTATACAGGCAACTAATGAAAAACTGTTTTTT
TRBJ1-2 | - | TRBV5-4 | - | CASSLTSNYGYTF | TGTGCCAGCAGTCTCACTTCTAACTATGGCTACACCTTC
TRBJ2-1 | few | TRBV2 | - | CASSAERYNEQFF | TGTGCCAGCAGTGCCGAACGTTACAATGAGCAGTTCTTC
TRBJ1-1 | - | TRBV7-8 | - | CASSQRQGRGAFF | TGTGCCAGCAGCCAACGCCAGGGCCGGGGGGCTTTCTTT
TRBJ1-1 | - | TRBV7-2 | - | CASSLVFMNTEAFF | TGTGCCAGCAGCTTAGTCTTTATGAACACTGAAGCTTTCTTT
TRBJ2-7 | - | TRBV2 | TRBD2 | CASSELAGPSLKDEQYF | TGTGCCAGCAGTGAGCTAGCGGGGCCTTCTTTGAAGGACGAGCAGTACTTC
TRBJ2-3 | - | TRBV5-4 | - | CASSLVGRGADTQYF | TGTGCCAGCAGCTTGGTGGGTAGGGGCGCAGATACGCAGTATTTT
TRBJ1-4 | - | TRBV2 | - | CASSEPLLRDGEKLFF | TGTGCCAGCAGTGAACCCCTTTTAAGGGACGGTGAAAAACTGTTTTTT
TRBJ1-5 | - | TRBV2 | TRBD1 | CASRTQGLGSNQPQHF | TGTGCCAGCAGGACACAGGGGCTCGGGAGCAATCAGCCCCAGCATTTT
TRBJ2-1 | - | TRBV6-5 | - | CASSYSGSHNEQFF | TGTGCCAGCAGTTACTCCGGTAGCCACAATGAGCAGTTCTTC
TRBJ1-1 | - | TRBV6-6 | - | CASTDGGLYTEAFF | TGTGCCAGCACCGACGGAGGGCTGTACACTGAAGCTTTCTTT
TRBJ1-2 | - | TRBV5-1 | - | CASSLGAGSGAGYTF | TGCGCCAGCAGCTTGGGCGCTGGGTCAGGTGCGGGCTACACCTTC
TRBJ2-1 | - | TRBV7-9 | - | CASSLQGREQFF | TGTGCCAGCAGCCTACAGGGAAGGGAGCAGTTCTTC
TRBJ1-4 | few | TRBV6-5 | - | CASSETLVNEKLFF | TGTGCCAGCAGTGAGACACTGGTTAATGAAAAACTGTTTTTT
TRBJ2-1 | - | TRBV30 | - | CAWSVRGNEQFF | TGTGCCTGGAGTGTACGGGGTAATGAGCAGTTCTTC
TRBJ2-6 | - | TRBV29-1 | - | CSVEGVGGSSGANVLTF | TGCAGCGTTGAAGGAGTAGGGGGGAGCTCTGGGGCCAACGTCCTGACTTTC
TRBJ1-1 | - | TRBV29-1 | - | CSVLQGIGAFF | TGCAGCGTTCTTCAGGGTATTGGGGCTTTCTTT
TRBJ2-1 | - | TRBV10-2 | - | CASSEYRVQFF | TGCGCCAGCAGTGAGTACAGGGTGCAGTTCTTC
TRBJ2-1 | - | TRBV5-1 | - | CASSLVRGGYEQFF | TGCGCCAGCAGCTTGGTCAGGGGGGGTTATGAGCAGTTCTTC
TRBJ1-1 | - | TRBV2 | - | CASRRGGAINTEAFF | TGTGCCAGCCGGAGGGGGGGCGCGATTAACACTGAAGCTTTCTTT
TRBJ2-5 | - | TRBV9 | - | CASSVRTQETQYF | TGTGCCAGCAGCGTCCGCACACAAGAGACCCAGTACTTC
TRBJ2-7 | - | TRBV13 | - | CASSLGVYEQYF | TGTGCCAGCAGCTTAGGGGTCTACGAGCAGTACTTC
TRBJ1-4 | - | TRBV5-4 | - | CASSSAGHHNEKLFF | TGTGCCAGCAGCTCGGCTGGACACCATAATGAAAAACTGTTTTTT
TRBJ2-2 | - | TRBV7-6 | - | CASQLDVLNTGELFF | TGTGCCAGCCAACTGGACGTACTGAACACCGGGGAGCTGTTTTTT
TRBJ2-1 | - | TRBV10-3 | - | CAISDRAEPNEQFF | TGTGCCATCAGTGATAGGGCCGAGCCCAATGAGCAGTTCTTC
TRBJ1-1 | - | TRBV29-1 | - | CSAEGDWRSTEAFF | TGCAGCGCGGAGGGTGATTGGCGGAGCACTGAAGCTTTCTTT
TRBJ1-2 | - | TRBV25-1 | - | CASSGQGWGGGYTF | TGTGCCAGCAGTGGCCAAGGTTGGGGGGGAGGCTACACCTTC
TRBJ2-2 | medium-sized | TRBV5-4 | - | CASSPLGGRELFF | TGTGCCAGCAGCCCCCTGGGGGGGCGGGAGCTGTTTTTT
TRBJ2-7 | many | TRBV6-5 | TRBD1 | CASSYSGDSTYEQYF | TGTGCCAGCAGTTACTCAGGGGACAGCACCTACGAGCAGTACTTC
TRBJ2-5 | - | TRBV7-9 | TRBD1 | CASSLAQGSGTQYF | TGTGCCAGCAGCTTAGCACAGGGGTCGGGGACCCAGTACTTC
TRBJ1-6 | - | TRBV7-6 | - | CASSFPGWGSPLHF | TGTGCCAGCAGCTTCCCCGGTTGGGGTTCACCCCTCCACTTT
TRBJ1-2 | - | TRBV6-1 | TRBD1 | CASTVRGAYGYTF | TGTGCCAGCACGGTCAGGGGGGCCTATGGCTACACCTTC
TRBJ1-6 | many | TRBV4-1 | - | CASSQDNRGTSNSPLHF | TGCGCCAGCAGCCAAGATAACCGAGGGACCTCTAATTCACCCCTCCACTTT
TRBJ1-4 | - | TRBV5-4 | - | CASSLTEFNEKLFF | TGTGCCAGCAGCCTCACGGAGTTTAATGAAAAACTGTTTTTT
TRBJ1-2 | few | TRBV6-1 | - | CASSEDGLYGYTF | TGTGCCAGCAGTGAAGACGGCCTCTATGGCTACACCTTC
TRBJ2-2 | - | TRBV19 | TRBD1 | CASSSQGDTGELFF | TGTGCCAGTAGTTCCCAGGGGGACACCGGGGAGCTGTTTTTT
TRBJ2-7 | - | TRBV29-1 | - | CSVVGIRGAYEQYF | TGCAGCGTCGTCGGGATCCGAGGCGCCTACGAGCAGTACTTC
TRBJ2-7 | - | TRBV18 | TRBD1 | CASSGQGGQYF | TGTGCCAGCTCGGGACAGGGAGGGCAGTACTTC
TRBJ1-2 | - | TRBV5-1 | - | CASSFGGSYGYTF | TGCGCCAGCAGCTTCGGGGGGAGCTATGGCTACACCTTC
TRBJ2-1 | - | TRBV2 | TRBD2 | CASSALAGGINEQFF | TGTGCCAGCAGTGCCCTAGCGGGGGGTATCAATGAGCAGTTCTTC
TRBJ1-1 | - | TRBV5-4 | - | CASSLEWGGGKNTEAFF | TGTGCCAGCAGCTTGGAGTGGGGTGGGGGTAAGAACACTGAAGCTTTCTTT
TRBJ1-5 | - | TRBV6-5 | - | CASSHRGSSNQPQHF | TGTGCCAGCAGTCATCGGGGGTCGAGCAATCAGCCCCAGCATTTT
TRBJ2-7 | once | TRBV6-6 | - | CASSYSRGRGGGEQYF | TGTGCCAGCAGTTACTCGAGAGGCCGAGGGGGTGGCGAGCAGTACTTC
TRBJ1-2 | - | TRBV4-1 | - | CASSQGPNLIYGYTF | TGCGCCAGCAGCCAAGGACCGAACCTAATCTATGGCTACACCTTC
TRBJ1-2 | - | TRBV7-9 | - | CASSYNTDYGYTF | TGTGCCAGCAGCTATAACACGGACTATGGCTACACCTTC
TRBJ2-3 | - | TRBV29-1 | TRBD2 | CSVESAGGSLTDTQYF | TGCAGCGTTGAATCGGCGGGGGGGTCCTTGACGGATACGCAGTATTTT
TRBJ1-3 | - | TRBV5-1 | - | CASSVLGSVDTIYF | TGCGCCAGCAGCGTTTTGGGGAGTGTGGACACCATATATTTT